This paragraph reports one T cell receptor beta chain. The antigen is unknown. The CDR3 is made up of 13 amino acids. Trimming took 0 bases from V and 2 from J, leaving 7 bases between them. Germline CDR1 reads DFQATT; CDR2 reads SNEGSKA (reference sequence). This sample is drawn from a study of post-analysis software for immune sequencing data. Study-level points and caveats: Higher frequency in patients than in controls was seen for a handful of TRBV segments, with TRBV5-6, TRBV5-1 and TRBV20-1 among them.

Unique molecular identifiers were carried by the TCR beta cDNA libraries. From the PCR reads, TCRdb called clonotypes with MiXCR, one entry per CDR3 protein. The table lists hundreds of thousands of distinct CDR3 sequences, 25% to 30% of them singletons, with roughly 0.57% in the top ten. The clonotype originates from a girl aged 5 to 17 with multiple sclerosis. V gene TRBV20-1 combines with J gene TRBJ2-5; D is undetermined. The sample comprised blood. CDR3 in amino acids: CSARDQRQETQYF. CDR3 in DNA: TGCAGTGCTAGAGATCAAAGGCAAGAGACCCAGTACTTC.